This T cell receptor (beta chain) stems from a study of long-term antiretroviral therapy in people with HIV. Germline CDR1 is MNHNS and CDR2 is SASEGT. Losses at the gene ends were 2 bases for V and 8 bases for J; bases not matched to a gene: 8. The CDR3 spans 15 residues. With respect to this clone: Its antigen is unidentified.

immunoSEQ v3.0 was run at survey level. Clones were sequenced by immunoSEQ multiplex PCR, and TCRdb holds only the in-frame ones, with some missing. The profile shows roughly 17,000 clones, 85% to 95% of them singletons. Study-wide findings and caveats: Those clones which expanded before ART made up the dominant part of the repertoire at all time points. In HIV, the repertoires covered a tighter span of CDR3 lengths than in controls.

The source material was unsorted PBMCs, sampled 10 to 12 years after starting antiretroviral therapy. This chain uses TRBV6-1 with TRBJ2-1, with 8 nucleotides matching TRBD1. The receptor's source is a man aged 25 to 40 with HIV. CDR3 amino acids: CASSESTGVVYEQFF. Here the CDR3 DNA reads TGTGCCAGCAGTGAATCGACAGGGGTGGTTTATGAGCAGTTCTTC.